The present TCR beta chain was sequenced within a study of CD8 T cells in ankylosing spondylitis (dated by TCRdb to 2015 to 2018). With respect to the entire study: T cell receptor beta repertoires were profiled in healthy donors and ankylosing spondylitis patients so that disease-linked TCR variants could be found. Peripheral blood was sampled, and synovial fluid was additionally collected from ankylosing spondylitis patients. The whole study cohort included 95 to 130 healthy donors and around 25 ankylosing spondylitis patients.

The germline V gene encodes CDR1 MNHEY and CDR2 SMNVEV (reference sequence). The V and J ends are trimmed by 5 bases and 4 bases, leaving 11 bases between them. There are 13 amino acids in the CDR3, from cysteine to phenylalanine inclusive. The only DNA kept is the CDR3, 39 bases in frame from the first base. General conclusions and limits of the study: In peripheral blood, the disease-linked clones were found at relatively low frequencies and had a CD8+ phenotype. Some motif variants were previously reported in synovial fluid and blood of reactive arthritis patients, suggesting common disease-initiation mechanisms. The disease-linked clones were reported as significantly enriched in matched synovial fluid samples from ankylosing spondylitis patients. A TCR beta motif made up of seven or eight highly homologous amino acid variants appeared to be characteristic of blood from ankylosing spondylitis patients.

Reads for this sample came from an Illumina HiSeq 2500. Quantitative 5'-RACE with molecular barcodes was used to prepare TCR beta libraries. Processing in the source paper ran as follows. To identify disease-linked TCR variants, a new computational method was used, one built on a probabilistic model of VDJ rearrangement. TCRdb's own reprocessing of the public reads used fastp at Q25 and MiXCR and kept productive beta chains. CDR3 protein sequences are deduplicated, and each keeps its most common genes and DNA. The V and J calls shown here were made by TCRdb, not taken from the authors' results. The sample includes over 700,000 distinct CDR3 sequences, with around a fifth observed a single time. Of the sample, under 20% falls within the top ten clones. This clonotype was detected ten times or more. Its recognized antigen is unknown. Per-base quality was not reported, and no clone a single base away is much larger than it.

The chain links TRBV27 with TRBJ1-1; no D gene is confidently identified. The sequencing sample was made of blood, either unsorted or a sorted T cell fraction (not recorded which). The receptor comes from a male donor with ankylosing spondylitis. The CDR3 has the sequence CASSLRLGTEAFF. In nucleotide form, the sequence is TGTGCCAGCAGTCTTCGGCTGGGCACTGAAGCTTTCTTT.